Described below is a single T cell receptor beta chain sequence and its context. Its antigen is still unknown. Per-nucleotide qualities are absent, and no much larger clonotype sits a single base away. This entry is derived from a study of shared clonotypes between healthy human individuals (dated by TCRdb to 2020 to 2022). Study-wide context: The cohort comprised a couple of women and three men aged 18 to 49 years. To increase sequencing depth and limit assay-specific biases, TCR repertoire library preparation and sequencing were carried out by different laboratories using diverse techniques. To estimate repertoire size and how much clonotypes are shared between individuals, the study performed deep sequencing of blood TCR repertoires from five healthy adults. Leukapheresis yielded between about 0.8 and 8.9 billion PBMCs per donor. For each donor, CD4 naive and CD4 memory were each run on three plates, CD8 naive on two plates, and CD8 memory on one plate.

Overall study outcomes, separate from this receptor: Pairwise subsampling led to the expectation that sequencing depth would affect the degree of clonotype sharing among donors. The small number of donors limited the genetic and exposure-history diversity represented. Even with the large sequencing depth, rarefaction of the sorted-subset datasets indicated that sequencing was incomplete. Sampling was limited to blood, and TCR repertoires in tissue likely differ from TCR repertoires in blood. Higher generation probabilities were observed for clonotypes shared by all four sorted-subset donors than for non-shared clonotypes. About 5% of naive CD4, approximately 3.7% of naive CD8, roughly 2.5% of memory CD4, and 0.35% to 0.4% of memory CD8 clonotypes were shared across several donors. Estimated clonotype richness was generally larger for naive than for memory subsets.

The donors were healthy, HIV-negative adults who had no recently reported acute infections or vaccinations. Only Caucasian adults living in Nashville, Tennessee, USA were represented among the donors. CD4+ T cells were enriched by magnetic negative selection; naive cells were then positively selected on CD45RA, and the negative fraction formed the memory subset. Blood was collected by leukapheresis, and PBMCs were isolated by Ficoll-Histopaque density gradient centrifugation and then cryopreserved in liquid nitrogen vapor phase. Analytical flow cytometry was used to check the purity and quantity of every magnetically sorted T cell population. From each sorted fraction, genomic DNA was isolated and quantified by UV absorbance on a Nanodrop 2000c. Using the deep immunoSEQ assay, multiplex PCR amplified TCR CDR3 regions from genomic DNA. For each cell subset, the extracted genomic DNA was distributed evenly across all wells of several immunoSEQ 96-well plates, and each plate served as one replicate. For sorted subsets, about 200 ng genomic DNA, equal to 25,000 to 35,000 T cell genomes, was loaded into each replicate PCR. The purified libraries were quantified using a Qubit 3.0 fluorometer, sized with a Bioanalyzer 2100, and then quantified again using the KAPA Library Quantification kit. Each immunoSEQ 96-well plate was sequenced on its own single-read 150-cycle Illumina NextSeq 550 flow cell. As for the original processing: The immunoSEQ output contained only junctional sequences without quality scores, so filtering could not match that applied to full-length reads. To assign V/J genes and CDR3, sequences were annotated using PyIR, a Python wrapper for IgBLAST v1.9, with IMGT germline references. Reads were removed for weak V/J assignments (E-value above 1e-6), missing CDR3, stop codons, out-of-frame junctions, or ambiguous translated residues. V3J clonotypes were defined as sequences sharing the same inferred V gene, J gene, and CDR3 amino acid sequence. The percentage overlap between two repertoires was calculated by dividing the number of shared unique clonotypes by the size of the smaller repertoire. Richness of each repertoire was evaluated using RTK rarefaction, the Chao1 estimator, and Recon v2.1 estimates of unobserved clonotypes. For all TCRbeta clonotypes obtained by the gDNA method from a handful of donors, generation probabilities were computed with OLGA. As stored in TCRdb, this immuneACCESS dataset retains in-frame rearrangements with V and J assigned. A fraction of the clones does not appear; measured against another copy, unresolved V genes explain less than half of the discrepancy, and the remainder lacks a known reason. V, J and clone size derive from that table, while D and trimming were established from the DNA sequence. Recorded for this sample are about a million clones; more than 60% of them occurred a single time. The top ten clonotypes cover about 1.5% of the sample.

This TCR was sampled from a man aged 18 to 30 in good health. Sequenced: memory CD4+ T cells sorted from blood. The label giving this sample's cell subset or site can be read as: CD45RA-negative fraction.

The sequenced DNA: TGTGCCAGCAGTGAAGGGACTTCAGGGGGCGGTGCGGGCTACACCTTC. Protein translation: CASSEGTSGGGAGYTF. This sequence uses TRBV6-1 and TRBJ1-2, with 8 bases in between that match TRBD1. Via the germline V gene, CDR1 is MNHNS and CDR2 SASEGT. Compared with germline, V lacks 1 base and J lacks 8 bases; bases without a gene match: 12. Spanning cysteine to phenylalanine, the CDR3 consists of 16 amino acids. The read is trimmed to its CDR3 DNA, 48 bases read in frame from base 1.